This T cell receptor beta chain derives from a study of T cells in Graves' hyperthyroidism and ophthalmopathy. Study-level points and caveats: Most thyroid clonotypes that were expanded above 0.001 also turned up in blood.

TCR beta CDR3 region amplification was performed from RNA transcripts. The study used the HTBI primer set for a first-round RT-PCR of the TCR CDR3. TCRdb reprocessed the multiplex PCR reads with MiXCR, giving one entry per CDR3 protein. Of about 640,000 distinct CDR3 sequences in the sample, less than 25% were seen once. For this clonotype: No antigen is known for it.

The diagnoses drew upon clinical symptoms, serum thyroxine and TRAb, thyroid ultrasound and orbital computed tomography. CDR3 length: 13 residues. CDR1 is MNHNS, CDR2 SASEGT, per germline. V lost 2 bases to trimming and J lost 9 bases; unmatched junction nucleotides: 4. What was sequenced was blood. The source is a man aged 30 to 39 with Graves' ophthalmopathy. The gene calls are TRBV6-1 and TRBJ1-5, with 7 positions matching TRBD1. This CDR3 reads CASSELDRVPQHF. The CDR3 DNA reads as TGTGCCAGCAGTGAACTCGACAGGGTGCCCCAGCATTTT.